Listed here are 24 T cell receptor beta chains from one sample, sequenced in a study of patients and donors after allogeneic stem cell transplantation. TCRdb re-called the RT-PCR reads through MiXCR, storing one row per CDR3 protein. The repertoire holds more than 55,000 distinct CDR3 sequences, with roughly 15% as singletons. The material sequenced was blood, either unsorted or a sorted T cell fraction (not recorded which). The receptors originated from a human donor who was either an allogeneic HSCT recipient or a stem cell or donor lymphocyte infusion donor (not recorded which). It is not recorded whose cells these are; they may come from a transplant donor.

This sequence joins TRBV27 and TRBJ2-1, with D perhaps TRBD2 (6 bases). The length of the CDR3 is 17 residues. Germline loops: CDR1 MNHEY, CDR2 SMNVEV (reference sequence). The germline V and J ends were trimmed by 5 bases and 5 bases, with 22 bases remaining between them. CDR3 in amino acids: CASSINLGRWSDNEQFF. DNA for the CDR3: TGTGCCAGCAGTATAAACTTAGGGAGGTGGTCGGACAATGAGCAGTTCTTC.

This sequence joins TRBV19 and TRBJ2-1; 8 bases are a match to TRBD1. The CDR3 totals 14 residues. V lost 4 bases to trimming and J lost 6 bases; unmatched junction nucleotides: 5. Germline V CDR1 and CDR2: LNHDA, SQIVND (reference sequence). The CDR3 loop reads CASSTGGRFNEQFF. CDR3 DNA: TGTGCCAGTAGTACAGGGGGCCGATTCAATGAGCAGTTCTTC.

The chain is built from TRBV9 and TRBJ1-1; D is unresolved. Per the germline V gene, CDR1 is SGDLS and CDR2 is YYNGEE. This CDR3 comprises 14 residues. Trimming cost V 3 bases and J 0 bases, with 9 bases left between them. Here the CDR3 DNA reads TGTGCCAGCAGCGCGGCCCATTTGAACACTGAAGCTTTCTTT. Amino acids: CASSAAHLNTEAFF.

The V call is TRBV5-1, the J call TRBJ2-4; tentative D call: TRBD1 (6 bases). With 4 bases removed from V and 0 bases from J, the gap between germline ends came to 20 bases. The V gene's germline CDR1 is SGHRS and CDR2 YFSETQ. CDR3 size: 18 residues. CDR3 sequence reads: CASSPPLDRRLAKNIQYF. CDR3 nucleotide sequence: TGCGCCAGCAGCCCCCCACTTGACAGGAGACTAGCCAAAAACATTCAGTACTTC.

The table lists this clonotype with a few counts. This chain joins TRBV20-1 and TRBJ1-2; maybe TRBD1 (5 bases). CDR1 is DFQATT, CDR2 SNEGSKA, per germline (reference sequence). Deletions cut 2 bases from V and 5 bases from J, with 21 bases between. This CDR3 contains 16 residues. The CDR3 reads CSARPPGGTGWYGYTF. The CDR3 nucleotides read TGCAGTGCTAGACCACCCGGGGGGACTGGTTGGTATGGCTACACCTTC.

Many counts were recorded for this clonotype. The chain recombines TRBV27 with TRBJ1-2; 7 bases match TRBD1. V shed 8 bases, J shed 4 bases, and the junction held 7 bases outside the gene matches. The germline V gene has CDR1 MNHEY and CDR2 SMNVEV (reference sequence). CDR3 length: 13 residues. For the CDR3, the DNA is TGTGCCAGCGGGAAGGGGGCGAGCTATGGCTACACCTTC. Translation: CASGKGASYGYTF.

This clonotype turned up a few times. The CDR3 DNA sequence: TGCGCCAGCAGCTACCGGGACGTGGAGACCCAGTACTTC. Translated, it gives CASSYRDVETQYF. The chain is built from TRBV5-1 and TRBJ2-5, with D tentatively TRBD1 or TRBD2 (5 bases each). The CDR3 is made up of 13 amino acids. Trimming removed 3 bases from V and 5 bases from J, with 11 bases in between. Per germline, CDR1 SGHRS and CDR2 YFSETQ.

This clonotype ranks as medium-sized. The V gene is TRBV9, the J gene TRBJ1-3, with D hard to call. The V gene's germline CDR1 is SGDLS and CDR2 YYNGEE. There are 13 residues in the CDR3. The V gene lost 0 bases and the J gene lost 3 bases, with 4 bases spanning the gap. CDR3 region: CASSVGNGNTIYF. In DNA form, the CDR3 reads TGTGCCAGCAGCGTAGGAAATGGAAACACCATATATTTT.

This clonotype has a count of ten or more. The chain is built from TRBV7-9 and TRBJ1-2; perhaps TRBD1 as D (5 bases). V was shortened by 2 bases and J by 3 bases, with 13 bases between the two germline ends. Germline values: CDR1 SEHNR, CDR2 FQNEAQ (reference sequence). The CDR3 length is 15 residues. In nucleotides, the CDR3 is TGTGCCAGCAGCTTATATGAAGGGACGGACTATGGCTACACCTTC. Residues: CASSLYEGTDYGYTF. Together with reference TRBV7-9 and TRBJ1-2, the CDR3 gives the full variable domain: DTGVSQNPRHKITKRGQNVTFRCDPISEHNRLYWYRQTLGQGPEFLTYFQNEAQLEKSRLLSDRFSAERPKGSFSTLEIQRTEQGDSAMYLCASSLYEGTDYGYTFGSGTRLTVV.

This chain links TRBV4-1 with TRBJ1-1; D is undetermined. The CDR3 contains 15 residues. The V and J ends lost 4 bases and 4 bases respectively, with 16 bases between them. Germline loops: CDR1 MGHRA, CDR2 YSYEKL. The CDR3 DNA sequence: TGCGCCAGCAGCCTTCCCCCCCCCGCGGGCACTGAAGCTTTCTTT. As protein: CASSLPPPAGTEAFF.

This clonotype has a handful of counts. The J gene is TRBJ2-7, the V gene TRBV20-1; unclear D gene. CDR3 length: 14 amino acids. V lost 5 bases, J lost 4 bases, and 18 bases lay in between. Germline assignment: CDR1 DFQATT and CDR2 SNEGSKA (reference sequence). The CDR3 is CSARNSGYYYEQYF. CDR3 DNA sequence: TGCAGTGCTCGAAACTCGGGTTACTATTACGAGCAGTACTTC.

Ten or more counts support this clonotype. This chain connects TRBV27 to TRBJ1-1; 8 nucleotides line up with TRBD1. The V segment lost 2 bases and the J segment 6 bases; nucleotides outside the gene matches: 14. Germline V gene lookup returns CDR1 MNHEY and CDR2 SMNVEV (reference sequence). This CDR3 comprises 17 residues. The chain's CDR3 is CASSLVLSTGVLPEAFF. Written as DNA, the CDR3 is TGTGCCAGCAGTTTAGTACTATCGACAGGGGTTCTTCCTGAAGCTTTCTTT.

Comment on this clonotype: Mismatch with germline at one junction end may stem from a read error. The CDR3 here is CASSPGTPQGF. The CDR3 DNA is TGTGCCAGCAGTCCAGGGACGCCGCAAGGATTC. The chain couples TRBV12-3 or TRBV12-4 to TRBJ1-2, with TRBD1 as a possible D gene (5 bases). The CDR3 contains 11 residues.

This rearrangement joins TRBV7-9 to TRBJ2-7, with 7 bases aligning to TRBD1. This CDR3 spans 12 amino acids. V lost 7 bases to trimming and J lost 2 bases; unmatched junction nucleotides: 2. Germline V gene sequence: CDR1 SEHNR, CDR2 FQNEAQ (reference sequence). The CDR3 DNA is TGTGCCAGCACGACAGGGACCTACGAGCAGTACTTC. This translates into CASTTGTYEQYF.

This chain uses TRBV11-2 with TRBJ2-1; 10 bases agree with TRBD2. This CDR3 is 20 amino acids long. V was clipped by 1 base and J by 5 bases; unmatched bases: 17. Germline CDR1 is SGHAT and CDR2 is FQNNGV. CDR3 nucleotide sequence: TGTGCCAGCAGCTTAGGGGCTAGCGGGAGCCTCCCGGCTGTCCACAATGAGCAGTTCTTC. This translates into CASSLGASGSLPAVHNEQFF.

This clonotype was seen ten or more times. V gene TRBV27 combines with J gene TRBJ1-4; D call uncertain. Germline V CDR1 and CDR2: MNHEY, SMNVEV (reference sequence). Trimming removed 4 bases at V and 7 bases at J, with 16 bases between. There are 15 residues in the CDR3. The CDR3 bases are TGTGCCAGCAGTTCTAGGACGGGTAATGTTGAAAAACTGTTTTTT. It codes for CASSSRTGNVEKLFF.

This clonotype came up many times. The chain links TRBV20-1 to TRBJ2-1; 12 bases agree with TRBD2. The CDR3 is 16 amino acids. Germline lookup yields CDR1 DFQATT and CDR2 SNEGSKA (reference sequence). Losses at the gene ends were 6 bases for V and 2 bases for J; bases not matched to a gene: 8. This CDR3 is CSAIPRTSGTYNEQFF. The CDR3 DNA sequence: TGCAGTGCCATACCCCGGACTAGCGGGACCTACAATGAGCAGTTCTTC.

This clonotype has a count of ten or more. This chain links TRBV30 with TRBJ1-1; perhaps TRBD1 as D (5 bases). This CDR3 contains 15 residues. Trimming took 0 bases from V and 4 from J, leaving 15 bases between them. Germline CDR1 reads GTSNPN; CDR2 reads SVGIG (reference sequence). The CDR3 loop is CAWSVGGGGSTEAFF. The CDR3 DNA reads as TGTGCCTGGAGTGTTGGGGGAGGCGGTAGCACTGAAGCTTTCTTT.

The rearrangement links TRBV4-1 to TRBJ2-1, with D maybe TRBD2 (6 bases). Germline V CDR1 and CDR2: MGHRA, YSYEKL. The CDR3 consists of 15 residues. V was shortened by 1 base and J by 1 base, with 8 bases between the two germline ends. Here the CDR3 DNA reads TGCGCCAGCAGCCAAGGCGGGATATCCTACAATGAGCAGTTCTTC. Protein: CASSQGGISYNEQFF.

In this sample, this clonotype turned up many times. The rearrangement links TRBV29-1 to TRBJ1-2; 7 bases fit TRBD1. V gave up 6 bases and J gave up 6 bases; unmatched junction bases: 13. The germline CDR1 and CDR2 sequences are SQVTM and ANQGSEA. The CDR3 is 14 amino acids. The CDR3 is CSVMGGTDRNGYTF. CDR3 coding DNA: TGCAGCGTCATGGGTGGGACAGACCGCAATGGCTACACCTTC.

The chain joins TRBV20-1 to TRBJ1-1, with D maybe TRBD1 (5 bases). Germline CDR1 reads DFQATT; CDR2 reads SNEGSKA (reference sequence). This CDR3 comprises 12 residues. Trimming stripped 1 base from V and 8 bases from J, with 11 bases between. The CDR3 reads CSARGGSLEAFF. The CDR3 nucleotides are TGCAGTGCTAGAGGGGGGTCCTTGGAAGCTTTCTTT.

This clonotype was detected a few times. The chain employs TRBV5-8 and TRBJ1-6, with a tentative D call TRBD1 (5 bases). CDR1 is SGHTS and CDR2 is YDEGEE in the germline V gene. V was shortened by 5 bases and J by 9 bases, with 12 bases between the two germline ends. CDR3 length equals 13 residues. The DNA for the CDR3 is TGTGCCAGCAGAGCAGGGACCATTTCACCCCTCCACTTT. It is translated as CASRAGTISPLHF.

This clonotype was found many times. The rearrangement joins TRBV6-6 to TRBJ1-2; D is undetermined. Germline V gene data show CDR1 as MNHNY and CDR2 as SVGAGI (reference sequence). CDR3 length equals 16 residues. Trimming removed 2 bases from V and 8 bases from J, with 21 bases in between. The CDR3 DNA follows: TGTGCCAGCAGTTACACCGTGGAGGATCGGCGGCGAGGCTACACCTTC. Translating gives CASSYTVEDRRRGYTF.

V and J are TRBV18 and TRBJ2-1; unclear D gene. Germline V gene sequence: CDR1 KGHSH, CDR2 LQKENI. The CDR3 covers 13 residues. V lost 2 bases to trimming and J lost 5 bases, with 7 bases between them. As DNA, the CDR3 is TGTGCCAGCTCACCAAAGGGTGACAATGAGCAGTTCTTC. Translating it yields CASSPKGDNEQFF. The full variable domain, rest sourced from reference TRBV18 and TRBJ2-1, is NAGVMQNPRHLVRRRGQEARLRCSPMKGHSHVYWYRQLPEEGLKFMVYLQKENIIDESGMPKERFSAEFPKEGPSILRIQQVVRGDSAAYFCASSPKGDNEQFFGPGTRLTVL.